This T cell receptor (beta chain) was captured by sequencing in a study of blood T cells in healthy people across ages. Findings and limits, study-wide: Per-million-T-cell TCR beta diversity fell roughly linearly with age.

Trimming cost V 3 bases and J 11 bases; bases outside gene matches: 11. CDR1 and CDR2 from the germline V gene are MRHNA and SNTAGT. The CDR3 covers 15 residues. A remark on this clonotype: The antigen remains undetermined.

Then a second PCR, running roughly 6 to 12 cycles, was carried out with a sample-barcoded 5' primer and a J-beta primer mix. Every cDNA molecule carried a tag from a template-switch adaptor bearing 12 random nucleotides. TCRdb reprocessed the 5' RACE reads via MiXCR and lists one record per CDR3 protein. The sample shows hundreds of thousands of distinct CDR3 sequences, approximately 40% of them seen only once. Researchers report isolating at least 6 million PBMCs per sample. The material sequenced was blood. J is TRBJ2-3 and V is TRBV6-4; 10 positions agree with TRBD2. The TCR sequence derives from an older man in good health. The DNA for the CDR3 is TGTGCCAGCAGTGAAACTAGCGGGGCCTCAAGCCGGCAGTATTTT. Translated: CASSETSGASSRQYF.